Many counts were recorded for the clone carrying this T cell receptor beta chain. Its antigen is currently unknown. The data stem from a study of T cells in Graves' hyperthyroidism and ophthalmopathy. Regarding the study as a whole: Before onset, by a median of approximately 5.9 months, the model predicted ophthalmopathy. Most expanded thyroid clonotypes above 0.001 recurred in blood.

CDR3 length equals 15 residues. Trimming shortened V by 4 bases and J by 4 bases, and 15 bases separated the two germline ends. CDR1 and CDR2 from the germline V gene are LGHDT and YNNKEL (reference sequence). Clinical symptoms, serum thyroxine, TRAb, thyroid ultrasound and orbital computed tomography informed diagnoses. RNA transcripts were the template for amplifying TCR beta CDR3 regions. The HTBI primer set served for first-round RT-PCR of the TCR CDR3. A single record per CDR3 protein comes from TCRdb applying MiXCR to the multiplex PCR reads. Of some 490,000 distinct CDR3 sequences listed, approximately 23% were seen once; the top ten hold around 47%.

The sequencing input was blood. The TCR was taken from a woman in her 70s with Graves' ophthalmopathy. The chain joins TRBV3-1 to TRBJ2-3, with D perhaps TRBD2 (7 bases). CDR3 sequence (DNA): TGTGCCAGCAGCCCACCCCGCGGGGGCGCAGATACGCAGTATTTT. As protein: CASSPPRGGADTQYF.